This T cell receptor beta chain stems from a study of cytomegalovirus exposure and HLA in healthy donors. Germline CDR1 SNHLY, CDR2 FYNNEI. This CDR3 has 16 residues. Overall study results and limits: Most of the CMV-associated TCR beta chains (in a later analysis) appeared to be HLA-restricted.

In the PCR, 60 Vbeta and 13 Jbeta primers were used. Clones were read by immunoSEQ multiplex PCR, and TCRdb kept only the in-frame ones, dropping some. Among approximately 170,000 clones listed, almost 80% were seen once. As for this clone: Its antigen is not known. Compared with germline, one end of the junction differs, possibly owing to a read error.

This clonotype originated in a man between 18 and 35 years old in good health and CMV-seropositive. The J gene is TRBJ1-3, the V gene TRBV2; D is ambiguous. The sequencing sample was made of PBMCs. The DNA of the CDR3 is TGTGCCAGCATCAACGCTCGGGGTTACGCTGGAAACGCCATATATTTT. This encodes CASINARGYAGNAIYF.